These 13 T cell receptor beta chains originate from one sample sequenced in a study of a mutant IDH1 vaccine in newly diagnosed glioma. Some clones are missing from TCRdb's copy, which holds only in-frame ones; the method was immunoSEQ multiplex PCR. Here the sample spans around 50,000 clones, about 90% being singletons. Time point given: week 5, during vaccination. What each vaccine dose contained was 300 ug of mutant IDH1 20-mer peptide, accompanied by topical imiquimod. Their antigens are not known. The specimen comprised PBMCs, sampled from a glioma patient whose treatment included an IDH1 peptide vaccine. Receptors originate from a woman aged 40 to 50 with glioma.

The CDR3 DNA reads as TGCGCCAGCAGTGATGGGGGGAGGGGTGAGCAGTTCTTC. It specifies CASSDGGRGEQFF. The chain uses TRBV10-1 and TRBJ2-1, with 7 nucleotides matching TRBD2. The CDR3 consists of 13 residues. Trimming removed 3 bases from V and 9 bases from J; junction bases left unmatched: 5. Germline loops: CDR1 WNHNN, CDR2 SYGVQD (reference sequence).

The chain joins TRBV2 to TRBJ1-3; tentative D call: TRBD1 (5 bases). Germline V gene data show CDR1 as SNHLY and CDR2 as FYNNEI. The CDR3 runs to 15 residues. V gave up 8 bases and J gave up 9 bases, with 23 bases separating them. The CDR3 sequence: CASLSSTVFFPTIYF. As DNA, the CDR3 is TGTGCCAGCCTTTCATCGACAGTATTTTTCCCCACCATATATTTT.

The rearrangement links TRBV11-2 to TRBJ2-5, with TRBD2 matching over 11 bases. Germline loops: CDR1 SGHAT, CDR2 FQNNGV. This CDR3 is built from 17 residues. V shed 5 bases and J 1 base; nucleotides not matched to a gene: 9. CDR3 bases: TGTGCCAGCAGCCCCGGGACTAGCGGAGCCCTCCAAGAGACCCAGTACTTC. Encoded protein: CASSPGTSGALQETQYF.

This chain uses TRBV7-2 with TRBJ2-3; 14 bases agree with TRBD2. V shed 5 bases and J 5 bases; nucleotides not matched to a gene: 3. This CDR3 has 15 amino acids. Germline CDR1 SGHTA, CDR2 FQGNSA. The CDR3: CASSGGTSGGDTQYF. CDR3 coding DNA: TGTGCCAGCAGCGGAGGGACTAGCGGGGGAGATACGCAGTATTTT.

The chain links TRBV7-9 to TRBJ1-4; D is ambiguous. CDR3 length: 14 amino acids. Trimming removed 2 bases at V and 0 bases at J, with 4 bases between. Germline CDR1 is SEHNR and CDR2 is FQNEAQ (reference sequence). In nucleotides, the CDR3 is TGTGCCAGCAGCTTACCGGCAACTAATGAAAAACTGTTTTTT. Its protein is CASSLPATNEKLFF.

The rearrangement joins TRBV7-2 to TRBJ2-7; 7 nucleotides match TRBD1. V lost 8 bases, J lost 0 bases, and 4 bases stayed unmatched. Germline CDR1 is SGHTA and CDR2 is FQGNSA. This CDR3 has 13 amino acids. The CDR3: CASADRSSYEQYF. In nucleotides, the CDR3 is TGTGCCAGCGCGGACAGGTCCTCCTACGAGCAGTACTTC.

This CDR3 reads CASSPQRDYTGELFF. In DNA form, the CDR3 reads TGTGCCAGCAGCCCCCAGAGGGACTACACCGGGGAGCTGTTTTTT. The genes are TRBV7-2 and TRBJ2-2; a weak D match, TRBD2 (6 bases). There are 15 residues in the CDR3. Germline V gene sequence: CDR1 SGHTA, CDR2 FQGNSA. Between the trimmed V and J ends, which lost 5 bases and 3 bases, there was a span of 13 bases.

This sequence joins TRBV19 and TRBJ1-1; D not resolved. Trimming stripped 7 bases from V and 3 bases from J, with 18 bases between. CDR3 length: 15 amino acids. Germline CDR1 is LNHDA and CDR2 is SQIVND (reference sequence). The CDR3 nucleotides read TGTGCCAGTAAAGGGTTAACTCGTGGAGACACTGAAGCTTTCTTT. This codes for CASKGLTRGDTEAFF. Full variable domain (rest looked up from reference TRBV19 and TRBJ1-1): DGGITQSPKYLFRKEGQNVTLSCEQNLNHDAMYWYRQDPGQGLRLIYYSQIVNDFQKGDIAEGYSVSREKKESFPLTVTSAQKNPTAFYLCASKGLTRGDTEAFFGQGTRLTVV.

This chain uses TRBV7-2 with TRBJ1-5; D is unresolved. The CDR3 contains 11 residues. V dropped 5 bases and J dropped 13 bases, with 12 bases sitting between them. Germline loops: CDR1 SGHTA, CDR2 FQGNSA. CDR3 nucleotides: TGTGCCAGCAGCGACGCCGGGAGACAGCATTTT. As protein: CASSDAGRQHF.

The gene calls are TRBV4-1 and TRBJ1-3, with D perhaps matching TRBD1 (5 bases). The germline V and J ends were trimmed by 3 bases and 0 bases, with 18 bases remaining between them. There are 18 residues in the CDR3. Germline loops: CDR1 MGHRA, CDR2 YSYEKL. This CDR3 is CASSQPRQPDSSGNTIYF. Written as DNA, the CDR3 is TGCGCCAGCAGCCAGCCGAGGCAGCCTGACAGCTCTGGAAACACCATATATTTT.

The V call is TRBV16, the J call TRBJ1-2; perhaps TRBD1 as D (5 bases). V lost 1 base to trimming and J lost 8 bases, with 11 bases between them. The CDR3 has 13 residues. Germline V gives CDR1 KGHSY, CDR2 FQNENV. CDR3 in DNA: TGTGCCAGCAGCCAATTGGGGGAAAGGGGCTACACCTTC. Protein product: CASSQLGERGYTF.

This rearrangement joins TRBV10-3 to TRBJ1-2; TRBD1 agrees at 8 bases. CDR1 ENHRY and CDR2 SYGVKD come from the germline V gene. The CDR3 is made up of 16 amino acids. The V segment lost 6 bases and the J segment 5 bases; nucleotides outside the gene matches: 14. CDR3 in amino acids: CAIRWTGWAFAYGYTF. The CDR3, as DNA: TGTGCCATCAGATGGACAGGGTGGGCGTTTGCGTATGGCTACACCTTC.

The V gene is TRBV11-2, the J gene TRBJ2-5; no definite D call. V lost 0 bases and J lost 3, with 8 bases in between. Germline assignment: CDR1 SGHAT and CDR2 FQNNGV. This CDR3 region has 14 residues. The chain's CDR3 is CASSLEQLEETQYF. CDR3 DNA: TGTGCCAGCAGCTTAGAACAGCTCGAAGAGACCCAGTACTTC.